Following are 7 T cell receptor beta chains from one sample sequenced in a study of Ad26.COV2.S vaccination and SARS-CoV-2 variants. Treatment given: some 20 received Ad26.COV2.S at low or high dose, single or two shots; about 5 received placebo; per-sample allocation not given. Samples were taken on day 63 after the first vaccine or placebo injection. The method was immunoSEQ multiplex PCR; TCRdb's version includes in-frame clones alone and lacks a portion of them. The data contain roughly 320,000 clones, about 86% of them seen just once; the ten biggest clones take up 1.5% to 2%. Source: peripheral blood, taken in a trial of Ad26.COV2.S vaccine versus placebo. All receptors derive from a person between 18 and 60 years old who received the Ad26.COV2.S COVID-19 vaccine or a placebo.

The rearrangement links TRBV5-8 to TRBJ1-4; D is undetermined. Germline V lookup: CDR1 SGHTS, CDR2 YDEGEE. V was clipped by 7 bases and J by 0 bases, with 22 bases between them. The CDR3 loop spans 18 amino acids. The CDR3 nucleotides are TGTGCCAGCCAAGCTTGGCGGATCGGGGAGCCAACTAATGAAAAACTGTTTTTT. Protein product: CASQAWRIGEPTNEKLFF.

V gene TRBV5-1 combines with J gene TRBJ2-1, with 9 bases that match TRBD2. V shed 0 bases, J shed 5 bases, and the junction held 3 bases outside the gene matches. CDR1 is SGHRS, CDR2 YFSETQ, per germline. The CDR3 has 15 residues. This CDR3 is CASSLDSGGNNEQFF. CDR3 DNA sequence: TGCGCCAGCAGCTTGGATAGCGGGGGTAACAATGAGCAGTTCTTC.

The chain employs TRBV7-2 and TRBJ2-3; 8 bases agree with TRBD2. CDR3 length: 16 residues. Germline CDR1 reads SGHTA; CDR2 reads FQGNSA. V trimming: 1 base; J trimming: 6 bases; junction bases outside the gene matches: 9. Here the CDR3 DNA reads TGTGCCAGCAGCTTAGGGCATAGCGGGATCGGGGATACGCAGTATTTT. Translation: CASSLGHSGIGDTQYF.

J is TRBJ1-2 and V is TRBV30; D may be TRBD1 (6 bases). V was cut by 0 bases and J by 8 bases, with 22 bases left in between. Germline V gives CDR1 GTSNPN, CDR2 SVGIG (reference sequence). This CDR3 region has 16 residues. The CDR3 is CAWSVLGADTLFGYTF. CDR3 DNA sequence: TGTGCCTGGAGTGTACTGGGGGCAGACACACTATTCGGCTACACCTTC. Full variable domain (remainder filled in from reference TRBV30 and TRBJ1-2): SQTIHQWPATLVQPVGSPLSLECTVEGTSNPNLYWYRQAAGRGLQLLFYSVGIGQISSEVPQNLSASRPQDRQFILSSKKLLLSDSGFYLCAWSVLGADTLFGYTFGSGTRLTVV.

V gene TRBV18 combines with J gene TRBJ2-2; D is perhaps TRBD1 (6 bases). The V and J ends lost 3 bases and 3 bases respectively, with 11 bases between them. There are 15 residues in the CDR3. Per the germline V gene, CDR1 is KGHSH and CDR2 is LQKENI. DNA for the CDR3: TGTGCCAGCTCACCCACAGGGCGGGACACCGGGGAGCTGTTTTTT. It is translated as CASSPTGRDTGELFF.

This clone was counted a few times. The V call is TRBV7-6, the J call TRBJ2-5, with D possibly TRBD2 on 7 matching bases. The CDR3 is 16 amino acids. Germline CDR1 is SGHVS and CDR2 is FNYEAQ. Trimming left V 5 bases short and J 2 bases short, with 18 bases between. The CDR3 DNA follows: TGTGCCAGCAGCCTACCTGTGGGGGGGCGTCAAGAGACCCAGTACTTC. Its translation is CASSLPVGGRQETQYF. Full variable domain (remainder filled in from reference TRBV7-6 and TRBJ2-5): GAGVSQSPRYKVTKRGQDVALRCDPISGHVSLYWYRQALGQGPEFLTYFNYEAQQDKSGLPNDRFSAERPEGSISTLTIQRTEQRDSAMYRCASSLPVGGRQETQYFGPGTRLLVL.

The chain couples TRBV2 to TRBJ2-5, with TRBD1 as a possible D gene (6 bases). CDR3 size: 12 residues. Germline CDR1 and CDR2: SNHLY and FYNNEI. V was clipped by 7 bases and J by 2 bases, with 8 bases between them. CDR3 bases: TGTGCCAGCACAGGGGTTCAAGAGACCCAGTACTTC. Protein sequence: CASTGVQETQYF.